This entry lists 27 T cell receptor beta chains sequenced from one sample in a study of blood T cell repertoires in COVID-19. Repertoires were generated with immunoSEQ multiplex PCR, while TCRdb's copy carries only in-frame clones and drops some. This sample has roughly 250,000 clones, with 82% found just once. The sequenced sample was peripheral blood. Receptors originate from a woman aged 80 or older with active or convalescent COVID-19.

The chain uses TRBV30 and TRBJ2-3; 8 bases map to TRBD2. The germline V gene has CDR1 GTSNPN and CDR2 SVGIG (reference sequence). The length of the CDR3 is 16 residues. Germline trimming cut 2 bases from V and 2 bases from J; bases unmatched to any gene: 9. The CDR3 coding sequence is TGTGCCTGGAGTCTGAGTGTGGGACTAGTCACAGATACGCAGTATTTT. This translates into CAWSLSVGLVTDTQYF.

J is TRBJ2-5 and V is TRBV5-1; TRBD2 matches at 9 bases. V lost 0 bases to trimming and J lost 6 bases; unmatched junction nucleotides: 9. This CDR3 spans 16 amino acids. Looked up from germline, CDR1 is SGHRS and CDR2 is YFSETQ. CDR3 sequence (DNA): TGCGCCAGCAGCTTGGTCGATAGGCTAGCGGGGCAGACCCAGTACTTC. Protein product: CASSLVDRLAGQTQYF. Variable domain in full (rest from reference TRBV5-1 and TRBJ2-5): KAGVTQTPRYLIKTRGQQVTLSCSPISGHRSVSWYQQTPGQGLQFLFEYFSETQRNKGNFPGRFSGRQFSNSRSEMNVSTLELGDSALYLCASSLVDRLAGQTQYFGPGTRLLVL.

This clone was counted between two and nine times. The chain uses TRBV18 and TRBJ1-3; TRBD1 matches 7 bases. Germline CDR1 is KGHSH and CDR2 is LQKENI. V gave up 0 bases and J gave up 2 bases; unmatched junction bases: 1. This CDR3 contains 15 residues. This CDR3 is CASSPPTGTGNTIYF. CDR3 bases: TGTGCCAGCTCACCACCGACAGGGACTGGAAACACCATATATTTT.

V usage is TRBV19 and J usage is TRBJ1-5, with no clear D. This CDR3 comprises 15 residues. The germline V and J ends were trimmed by 6 bases and 6 bases, with 18 bases remaining between them. Germline CDR1 is LNHDA and CDR2 is SQIVND (reference sequence). CDR3 in amino acids: CASSRPGVGIQPQHF. The CDR3 nucleotides read TGTGCCAGTAGCAGGCCCGGGGTGGGTATTCAGCCCCAGCATTTT.

This chain connects TRBV7-8 to TRBJ1-2, with unresolved D. This CDR3 has 16 amino acids. The germline V gene encodes CDR1 SGHVS and CDR2 FQNEAQ. Between the trimmed V and J ends, which lost 0 bases and 2 bases, there was a span of 13 bases. In DNA, the CDR3 is TGTGCCAGCAGCTTAGCGGGTGGAGGACCCAACTATGGCTACACCTTC. This gives the protein CASSLAGGGPNYGYTF.

The rearrangement uses TRBV19 and TRBJ2-2; 10 bases agree with TRBD1. J lost 5 bases, V lost 1 base, and 4 bases had no gene match. The CDR3 contains 16 residues. Germline assignment: CDR1 LNHDA and CDR2 SQIVND (reference sequence). This CDR3 is CASSIGTGGKTGELFF. The CDR3 DNA reads TGTGCCAGTAGTATAGGGACAGGGGGAAAAACCGGGGAGCTGTTTTTT.

This clone was seen a few times. The chain carries TRBV2 and TRBJ2-7, with TRBD1 matching 8 bases. Germline values: CDR1 SNHLY, CDR2 FYNNEI. The CDR3 spans 13 residues. Trimming removed 6 bases from V and 5 bases from J; junction bases left unmatched: 6. In DNA, the CDR3 is TGTGCCAGCAGGGCGACAGGGGTTAACGAGCAGTACTTC. Its translation is CASRATGVNEQYF.

This clone was recorded only once. J is TRBJ1-3 and V is TRBV4-1; D unresolved. Germline V lookup: CDR1 MGHRA, CDR2 YSYEKL. V gave up 0 bases and J gave up 3 bases, with 18 bases separating them. This CDR3 comprises 18 residues. CDR3 residues: CASSQDPREGGLGNTIYF. CDR3 DNA sequence: TGCGCCAGCAGCCAAGATCCGAGGGAAGGTGGCCTTGGAAACACCATATATTTT.

V and J are TRBV7-2 and TRBJ2-1, with 7 nucleotides matching TRBD2. V lost 5 bases to trimming and J lost 2 bases; unmatched junction nucleotides: 9. Looked up from germline, CDR1 is SGHTA and CDR2 is FQGNSA. This CDR3 spans 16 amino acids. CDR3 sequence reads: CASSPNSLAAYNEQFF. The CDR3 nucleotides read TGTGCCAGCAGCCCTAATAGTCTAGCGGCCTACAATGAGCAGTTCTTC. The entire variable domain, with the rest obtained from reference TRBV7-2 and TRBJ2-1, is as follows: GAGVSQSPSNKVTEKGKDVELRCDPISGHTALYWYRQSLGQGLEFLIYFQGNSAPDKSGLPSDRFSAERTGGSVSTLTIQRTQQEDSAVYLCASSPNSLAAYNEQFFGPGTRLTVL.

The genes are TRBV3-1 (or the pseudogene TRBV3-2) and TRBJ2-5; 7 bases match TRBD2. Germline CDR1 and CDR2: LGHDT and YNNKEL (reference sequence). Trimming removed 0 bases from V and 9 bases from J; junction bases left unmatched: 10. The CDR3 extends over 15 amino acids. The CDR3 nucleotides read TGTGCCAGCAGCCAAGAGACTAGCTTACCTGGGGCCCAGTACTTC. Translation: CASSQETSLPGAQYF.

The chain combines TRBV18 with TRBJ1-1, with D maybe TRBD1 (6 bases). The CDR3 covers 13 residues. The V end lost 5 bases, the J end lost 4 bases, and 11 bases lay between the germline ends. Germline V CDR1 and CDR2: KGHSH, LQKENI. DNA of the CDR3: TGTGCCAGCTCAGAGGGGACACCCACTGAAGCTTTCTTT. Translating gives CASSEGTPTEAFF. Together with reference TRBV18 and TRBJ1-1, the CDR3 gives the full variable domain: NAGVMQNPRHLVRRRGQEARLRCSPMKGHSHVYWYRQLPEEGLKFMVYLQKENIIDESGMPKERFSAEFPKEGPSILRIQQVVRGDSAAYFCASSEGTPTEAFFGQGTRLTVV.

The chain joins TRBV7-2 to TRBJ1-1; 8 positions agree with TRBD1. Germline CDR1 reads SGHTA; CDR2 reads FQGNSA. V dropped 2 bases and J dropped 6; count of bases not matched to a gene: 5. CDR3 length: 14 amino acids. This CDR3 is CASSLWDRLSEAFF. CDR3 coding DNA: TGTGCCAGCAGCTTATGGGACAGGTTATCTGAAGCTTTCTTT.

The gene calls are TRBV9 and TRBJ2-7; D ambiguous. The CDR3 has 14 residues. Germline V CDR1 and CDR2: SGDLS, YYNGEE. V was cut by 4 bases and J by 0 bases, with 11 bases left in between. For the CDR3, the DNA is TGTGCCAGCAGCCCTCCTATTCCCTCCTACGAGCAGTACTTC. Amino acids: CASSPPIPSYEQYF.

The chain uses TRBV5-1 and TRBJ2-3, with 11 bases that match TRBD1. Germline trimming cut 4 bases from V and 4 bases from J; bases unmatched to any gene: 2. The CDR3 is 14 amino acids. The V gene's germline CDR1 is SGHRS and CDR2 YFSETQ. In nucleotides, the CDR3 is TGCGCCAGCAGCCCGGGACAGGGGGCAGATACGCAGTATTTT. Translated: CASSPGQGADTQYF. Full variable domain (rest looked up from reference TRBV5-1 and TRBJ2-3): KAGVTQTPRYLIKTRGQQVTLSCSPISGHRSVSWYQQTPGQGLQFLFEYFSETQRNKGNFPGRFSGRQFSNSRSEMNVSTLELGDSALYLCASSPGQGADTQYFGPGTRLTVL.

The CDR3 loop reads CASSQVLLSNTEAFF. The CDR3 region has the DNA TGTGCCAGCAGCCAAGTTCTTCTATCGAACACTGAAGCTTTCTTT. J is TRBJ1-1 and V is TRBV3-1 (or the pseudogene TRBV3-2), with unresolved D. This CDR3 has 15 residues. V shed 1 base and J shed 1 base, with 10 bases lying between them. Germline CDR1 is LGHDT and CDR2 is YNNKEL (reference sequence).

This clone was found once. This chain links TRBV19 with TRBJ2-1; 10 nucleotides line up with TRBD1. Germline V gene lookup returns CDR1 LNHDA and CDR2 SQIVND (reference sequence). The CDR3 has 11 residues. V shed 10 bases, J shed 9 bases, and the junction held 3 bases outside the gene matches. The CDR3 nucleotides are TGTGCCACCGACAGGGGGCCTGAGCAGTTCTTC. Protein product: CATDRGPEQFF.

This chain connects TRBV30 to TRBJ1-2; maybe TRBD1 (5 bases). Germline V gene sequence: CDR1 GTSNPN, CDR2 SVGIG (reference sequence). The V end was cut by 2 bases, the J end by 4 bases, with 14 bases between. The CDR3 spans 14 residues. CDR3 protein: CAWSQMTEVYGYTF. DNA of the CDR3: TGTGCCTGGAGTCAAATGACAGAGGTCTATGGCTACACCTTC.

The chain joins TRBV5-1 to TRBJ1-3, with D possibly TRBD1 on 6 matching bases. V was trimmed by 2 bases and J by 4 bases, leaving 13 bases between them. This CDR3 has 15 amino acids. Germline CDR1 and CDR2: SGHRS and YFSETQ. CDR3 sequence reads: CASSLGTTKGNTIYF. In DNA form, the CDR3 reads TGCGCCAGCAGCTTAGGGACAACTAAAGGAAACACCATATATTTT.

The chain employs TRBV5-1 and TRBJ2-7, with 12 bases that match TRBD1. Germline values: CDR1 SGHRS, CDR2 YFSETQ. This CDR3 spans 15 amino acids. V trimming: 2 bases; J trimming: 5 bases; junction bases outside the gene matches: 5. The CDR3 sequence is CASSFWGQGADEQYF. The CDR3 DNA reads as TGCGCCAGCAGCTTTTGGGGACAGGGGGCGGACGAGCAGTACTTC.

The J gene is TRBJ1-3, the V gene TRBV7-2, with D possibly TRBD1 on 5 matching bases. Germline-derived CDR1 and CDR2 are SGHTA and FQGNSA. The V gene lost 0 bases and the J gene lost 2 bases, with 8 bases spanning the gap. The length of the CDR3 is 15 residues. CDR3 sequence: CASSLARVAGNTIYF. The CDR3, as DNA: TGTGCCAGCAGCTTAGCCAGGGTTGCTGGAAACACCATATATTTT.

Here the CDR3 DNA reads TGTGCCAGCAGCGGGGGGTTGGTCAATCAGCCCCAGCATTTT. Its translation: CASSGGLVNQPQHF. The chain recombines TRBV5-8 with TRBJ1-5; D possibly corresponds to TRBD1 (5 bases). The CDR3 has 14 amino acids. Between the trimmed V and J ends, which lost 4 bases and 3 bases, there was a span of 11 bases. Germline loops: CDR1 SGHTS, CDR2 YDEGEE.

Concerning this clone itself: One junction end disagrees with the germline gene, perhaps due to a read error. This chain uses TRBV7-7 with TRBJ2-7; 7 bases line up with TRBD1. The CDR3 has 14 residues. Germline assignment: CDR1 SSHAT and CDR2 FNYEAQ (reference sequence). This CDR3 reads CASSPRQGVSEQYF. The CDR3 DNA is TGTGCTAGCAGCCCCCGACAGGGAGTAAGCGAGCAGTACTTC.

This clone was seen a handful of times. The same CDR3 can be traced to other DNA sequences in this sample. The rearrangement links TRBV18 to TRBJ1-5, with 11 positions matching TRBD1. There are 15 residues in the CDR3. V lost 2 bases, J lost 4 bases, and 1 base stayed unmatched. Germline CDR1 reads KGHSH; CDR2 reads LQKENI. CDR3 nucleotide sequence: TGTGCCAGCTCACCAGGGACAGGGGGGAATCAGCCCCAGCATTTT. Translated, it gives CASSPGTGGNQPQHF.

This chain connects TRBV11-2 to TRBJ2-5, with D maybe TRBD2 (6 bases). Trimming took off 0 bases at V and 5 bases at J, with 13 bases between the two ends. This CDR3 has 15 amino acids. Germline V CDR1 and CDR2: SGHAT, FQNNGV. CDR3 nucleotides: TGTGCCAGCAGCTTAGATCTGGCTAGCGTGGAGACCCAGTACTTC. Translating it yields CASSLDLASVETQYF.

This sequence joins TRBV11-3 and TRBJ2-2; TRBD2 matches 11 bases. This CDR3 has 16 amino acids. V lost 6 bases and J lost 5; bases outside the gene matches: 8. From germline, CDR1 is SGHNT and CDR2 YENEEA. CDR3 in amino acids: CASRYTSGSLTGELFF. CDR3 bases: TGTGCCAGCAGGTACACTAGCGGGAGTCTTACCGGGGAGCTGTTTTTT. The whole variable domain, remainder taken from reference TRBV11-3 and TRBJ2-2, is EAGVVQSPRYKIIEKKQPVAFWCNPISGHNTLYWYLQNLGQGPELLIRYENEEAVDDSQLPKDRFSAERLKGVDSTLKIQPAELGDSAVYLCASRYTSGSLTGELFFGEGSRLTVL.

The genes are TRBV5-1 and TRBJ2-3, with 7 bases fitting TRBD1. The germline CDR1 and CDR2 sequences are SGHRS and YFSETQ. The CDR3 extends over 15 amino acids. Trimming removed 0 bases from V and 4 bases from J; junction bases left unmatched: 5. CDR3: CASSLGRQGADTQYF. In nucleotides, the CDR3 is TGCGCCAGCAGCTTGGGTCGACAGGGAGCAGATACGCAGTATTTT.

The rearrangement links TRBV10-2 to TRBJ2-3; D is undetermined. The CDR3 runs to 13 residues. V was cut by 5 bases and J by 2 bases, with 8 bases left in between. Germline V gives CDR1 WSHSY, CDR2 SAAADI. CDR3 sequence: CASSIPNTDTQYF. The CDR3, as DNA: TGCGCCAGCAGTATTCCCAACACAGATACGCAGTATTTT.